This TCR beta chain derives from a study of OX40 agonist ivuxolimab in advanced cancers. About the research overall: The study enrolled dose-escalation patients with hepatocellular carcinoma, melanoma, renal cell or head and neck cancer. Whole-study results and caveats: There was clonal expansion of CD4+ and CD8+ blood T cells by week 6 at 0.1 to 3.0 mg/kg. There were also nonresponders showing low normalized T-cell clonal expansion.

Losses at the gene ends were 4 bases for V and 0 bases for J; bases not matched to a gene: 4. The CDR3 has 16 amino acids. Germline CDR1 LNHDA, CDR2 SQIVND (reference sequence). Measured with immunoSEQ multiplex PCR; TCRdb has only the in-frame clones, and not every one. Here the sample spans 59,000 or so clones, approximately 79% being singletons. Regarding this clone: Its cognate antigen is unknown.

The V and J genes are TRBV19 and TRBJ1-5; 9 bases align to TRBD1. The sample was CD4+ or CD8+ T cells sorted from blood, taken in a trial of the OX40 agonist ivuxolimab. The receptor was isolated from an adult with an advanced solid tumor such as melanoma, head and neck, liver or kidney cancer. CDR3 nucleotide sequence: TGTGCCAGTAGTAAGGACAGGGGAGATAGCAATCAGCCCCAGCATTTT. As protein: CASSKDRGDSNQPQHF.